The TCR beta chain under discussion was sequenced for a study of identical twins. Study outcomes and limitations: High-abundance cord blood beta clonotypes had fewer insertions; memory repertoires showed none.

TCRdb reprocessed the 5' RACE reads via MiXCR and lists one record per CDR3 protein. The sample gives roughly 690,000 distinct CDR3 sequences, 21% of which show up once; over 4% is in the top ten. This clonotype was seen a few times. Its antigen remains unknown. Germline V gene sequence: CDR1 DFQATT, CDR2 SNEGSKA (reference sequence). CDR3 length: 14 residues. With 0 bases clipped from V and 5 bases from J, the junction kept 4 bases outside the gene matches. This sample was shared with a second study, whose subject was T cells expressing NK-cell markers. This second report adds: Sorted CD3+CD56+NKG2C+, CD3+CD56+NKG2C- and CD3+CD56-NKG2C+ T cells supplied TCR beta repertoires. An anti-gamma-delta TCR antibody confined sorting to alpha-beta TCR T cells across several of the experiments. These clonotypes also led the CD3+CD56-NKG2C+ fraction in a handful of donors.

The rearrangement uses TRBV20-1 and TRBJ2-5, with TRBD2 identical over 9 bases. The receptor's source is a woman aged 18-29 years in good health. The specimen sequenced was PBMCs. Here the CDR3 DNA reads TGCAGTGCTAGAGATGGCGGGAGGGGGGAGACCCAGTACTTC. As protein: CSARDGGRGETQYF.